Listed here is a single T cell receptor beta chain. The entry originates in a study of T-cell memory formation after mild COVID-19. Using its own MiXCR run on the 5' RACE reads, TCRdb lists one record per CDR3 protein. The data show about 430,000 distinct CDR3 sequences, with approximately 19% seen just once and roughly 21% held by the top ten. This CDR3 comprises 14 residues. Germline assignment: CDR1 SQVTM and CDR2 ANQGSEA. V lost 6 bases and J 3 bases, leaving 16 bases between the germline ends. This clonotype was obtained from a man younger than 35 who had mild COVID-19 (a few samples of this study predate the infection). Cell type and time point are not known. Sequencing used PBMCs or a T cell subset sorted from them (not recorded which). V is TRBV29-1 and J is TRBJ2-3, with D perhaps TRBD2 (6 bases). The CDR3: CSVVGDGGTDTQYF. CDR3 sequence (DNA): TGCAGCGTGGTGGGGGATGGGGGGACAGATACGCAGTATTTT.